This record covers a single T cell receptor beta chain. Its specificity is not known. The junction had 16 bases not matched to a gene; V was cut back by 6 bases and J by 11 bases. CDR1 and CDR2 (germline): PRHDT, FYEKMQ (reference sequence). The CDR3 runs 15 residues. Isolation of CD4+ and CD8+ cells used positive magnetic bead selection, with purity checked by flow cytometry. As processed by the authors: When patient CD8+ clones larger than 1% were compared with published virus-specific TCRB sequences, few matched. Method: immunoSEQ multiplex PCR; TCRdb's copy keeps in-frame clones and lacks some. V, J and clone size are those of that table, while D and trimming were read from the DNA. The sample holds roughly 700 clones, around 74% seen once. The sample belongs to a study of somatic mutations in cytotoxic T cells in rheumatoid arthritis. The study's findings and limits: The study found that the largest CD8+ clone exceeded 20% of CD8+ cells in about an eighth of the roughly 60 patients.

The J gene is TRBJ2-5, the V gene TRBV13, with 9 bases fitting TRBD1. This TCR was sampled from an adult with rheumatoid arthritis. The specimen sequenced was CD8+ T cells sorted from blood. DNA for the CDR3: TGTGCCAGCAGAGAAACCGGGACAGGGTTAGGGGAGCAGTACTTC. It is translated as CASRETGTGLGEQYF.